This TCR beta chain was observed in a study of shared clonotypes between healthy human individuals. Study in general: In total, the donors were a couple of women and a few men aged 18 to 49.

Clones were read by immunoSEQ multiplex PCR, and TCRdb kept only the in-frame ones, dropping some. The sample carries 550,000 to 700,000 clones, about 80% recorded once. V gave up 4 bases and J gave up 8 bases, with 18 bases separating them. Germline V gene lookup returns CDR1 SGHAT and CDR2 FQNNGV. The CDR3 consists of 15 residues. Donors, without exception, were Caucasian adults residing in Nashville, Tennessee. Study-level results: Generally, naive subsets (rather than memory subsets) showed larger estimated richness.

A note on this clone: Its antigen is not identified.

Sample: memory CD4+ T cells sorted from blood. Subset described: CD45RA-negative fraction. V and J are TRBV11-2 and TRBJ2-1; a possible D gene is TRBD2 (6 bases). The sequence derives from a woman aged 25-40 years in good health. The CDR3 spells CASSSLVTGEHEQFF. In DNA form, the CDR3 reads TGTGCCAGCAGCTCTCTTGTTACGGGGGAGCATGAGCAGTTCTTC. The complete variable domain, with remaining parts taken from reference TRBV11-2 and TRBJ2-1, reads EAGVAQSPRYKIIEKRQSVAFWCNPISGHATLYWYQQILGQGPKLLIQFQNNGVVDDSQLPKDRFSAERLKGVDSTLKIQPAKLEDSAVYLCASSSLVTGEHEQFFGPGTRLTVL.